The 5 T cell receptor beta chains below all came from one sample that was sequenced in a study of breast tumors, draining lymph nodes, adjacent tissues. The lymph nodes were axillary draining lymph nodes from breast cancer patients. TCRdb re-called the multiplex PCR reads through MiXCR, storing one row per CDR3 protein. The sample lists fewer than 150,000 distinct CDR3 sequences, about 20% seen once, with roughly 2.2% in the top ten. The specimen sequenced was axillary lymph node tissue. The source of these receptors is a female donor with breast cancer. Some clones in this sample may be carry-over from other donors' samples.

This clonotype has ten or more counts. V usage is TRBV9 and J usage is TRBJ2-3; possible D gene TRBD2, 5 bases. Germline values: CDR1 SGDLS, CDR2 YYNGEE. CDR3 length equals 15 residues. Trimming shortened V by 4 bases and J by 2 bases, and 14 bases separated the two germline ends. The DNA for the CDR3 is TGTGCCAGCAGCCCACAAAGCGGCCCCACAGATACGCAGTATTTT. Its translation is CASSPQSGPTDTQYF.

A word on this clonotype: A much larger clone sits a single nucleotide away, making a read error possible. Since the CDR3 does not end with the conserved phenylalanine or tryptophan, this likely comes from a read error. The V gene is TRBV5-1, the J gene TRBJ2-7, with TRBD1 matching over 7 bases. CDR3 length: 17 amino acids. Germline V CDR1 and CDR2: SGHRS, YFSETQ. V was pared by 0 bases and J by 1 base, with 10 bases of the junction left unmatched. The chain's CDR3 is CASSLGQGEVRSYEQYL. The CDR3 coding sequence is TGCGCCAGCAGCTTGGGACAGGGCGAGGTGAGGTCCTACGAGCAGTACCTC.

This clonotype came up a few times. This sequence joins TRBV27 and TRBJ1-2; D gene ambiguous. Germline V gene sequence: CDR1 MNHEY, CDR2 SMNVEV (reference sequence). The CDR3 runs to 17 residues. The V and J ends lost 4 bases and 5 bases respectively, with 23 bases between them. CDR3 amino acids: CASSSPRGRALGYGYTF. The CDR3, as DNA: TGTGCCAGCAGTTCACCGCGGGGAAGGGCTTTGGGGTATGGCTACACCTTC.

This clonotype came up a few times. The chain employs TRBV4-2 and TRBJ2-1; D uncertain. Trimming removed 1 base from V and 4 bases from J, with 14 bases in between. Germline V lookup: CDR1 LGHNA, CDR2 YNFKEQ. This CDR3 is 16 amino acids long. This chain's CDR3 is CASSQVVGPPYNEQFF. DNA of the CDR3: TGTGCCAGCAGCCAAGTGGTAGGCCCCCCTTACAATGAGCAGTTCTTC.

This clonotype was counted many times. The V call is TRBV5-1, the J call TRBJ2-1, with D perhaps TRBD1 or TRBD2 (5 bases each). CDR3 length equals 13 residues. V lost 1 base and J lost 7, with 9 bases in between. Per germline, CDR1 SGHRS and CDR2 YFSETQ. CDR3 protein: CASSLRGANEQFF. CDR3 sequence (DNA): TGCGCCAGCAGCTTGAGAGGGGCGAATGAGCAGTTCTTC.